The sequence of this T cell receptor (beta chain) was determined in a study of blood T cell repertoires in COVID-19 (dated by TCRdb to 2019 to 2021). Looking at the study overall: The collaborator samples originated in the United States, Italy and Spain and spanned the acute and convalescent phases of COVID-19. The material from the prospective study consisted of cDNA or gDNA derived from T cells, B-cell-depleted T cells, or PBMCs. Subjects who had been exposed to COVID-19, were actively infected with it, or had recovered from it provided the deeply sampled blood TCRbeta repertoires that made up the dataset. A freely available public database, intended as a resource for researchers studying the immune response to SARS-CoV-2, is where the repertoires were released. The samples were drawn from the first 160 participants of the ongoing ImmuneRACE study and from over a thousand subjects provided by 6 global collaborators. The sample metadata nearly always contained a de-identified subject ID, COVID-19 status, age in years and sex. Where available, HLA class I and class II types were obtained from metadata supplied by the sample provider rather than from assay-based typing.

The immunoSEQ Assay, a bias-controlled multiplex PCR, was used to amplify TCRbeta CDR3 regions from genomic DNA. Turning to the authors' computational methods: The number of nucleated cells in each sample was estimated by amplification of reference gene primers within the assay. Sequence reads were collapsed and filtered to measure the absolute abundance of every unique TCRbeta CDR3 rearrangement. For each sample, productive Simpson clonality was calculated by taking the square root of Simpson's diversity index across productive rearrangements. The table was pulled from immuneACCESS by TCRdb, which kept in-frame rearrangements only. Such tables lose some clones; where checked, under half of the loss comes from unresolved V genes, and the rest has no known cause. The DNA was the basis for D and trimming; V, J and clone size are from that table. For this sample the table gives some 56,000 clones, of which 89% were detected only once. Around 20% of the sample belongs to the ten largest clones.

Worth noting for this clone: Its target antigen remains unknown. The input lacks base qualities; no much larger clone sits a single base away.

Results and caveats for the whole study, not just this receptor: Clinical and demographic metadata were provided uncurated, with the amount varying by source and participant.

The collaborating institutions used their own protocols to collect whole blood in K2EDTA tubes. Collaborator samples were shipped for TCRbeta analysis as frozen whole blood, isolated PBMCs, or DNA extracted from either sample type. CDR1 and CDR2 (SGHAT, FQDESV) derive from the germline V gene (reference sequence). The V end gives up 4 bases and the J end 0 bases, leaving 7 bases in the junction not matched to a gene. The CDR3 measures 16 amino acids from cysteine to phenylalanine. Only the CDR3 DNA stays, 48 bases, in frame from base 1. This TCR was recovered from a human donor in a cohort sampled during active COVID-19. The sequenced sample was peripheral blood. Here the chain combines TRBV11-1 and TRBJ1-1, with 8 junctional bases fitting TRBD1. CDR3 reads: CASSYGQGRMNTEAFF. The DNA sequence is TGTGCCAGCAGCTATGGACAGGGACGGATGAACACTGAAGCTTTCTTT.